This entry lists 17 T cell receptor beta chains sequenced from one sample in a study of blood T cell repertoires in COVID-19. The assay was immunoSEQ multiplex PCR, and TCRdb's table has in-frame clones only and misses some. The data hold about 280,000 clones, with approximately 81% observed a single time. Sequencing input: PBMCs or T cells enriched from blood (not recorded which). All receptors derive from a woman in her fifties or sixties who had recovered from COVID-19.

This clone was counted only a few times. The V call is TRBV29-1, the J call TRBJ2-3; 7 bases are a match to TRBD1. This CDR3 comprises 12 residues. The V and J ends lost 6 bases and 6 bases, in that order; junction bases with no gene match: 6. The V gene's germline CDR1 is SQVTM and CDR2 ANQGSEA. CDR3 coding DNA: TGCAGCGTCCCGGACAGGCGGGATACGCAGTATTTT. It is translated as CSVPDRRDTQYF.

V usage is TRBV7-9 and J usage is TRBJ1-2, with 7 bases lining up with TRBD1. CDR1 is SEHNR and CDR2 is FQNEAQ in the germline V gene (reference sequence). There are 15 residues in the CDR3. J gave up 6 bases and V 5 bases, and 12 bases lay outside the gene matches. CDR3 coding DNA: TGTGCCAGCAGCCCCCGGGACAGCCCCCTTGATGGCTACACCTTC. Residues: CASSPRDSPLDGYTF.

The J gene is TRBJ2-1, the V gene TRBV6-1; D is possibly TRBD2 (6 bases). V dropped 4 bases and J dropped 0 bases, with 13 bases sitting between them. CDR1 and CDR2 from the germline V gene are MNHNS and SASEGT. This CDR3 spans 16 amino acids. CDR3 region: CASSARGESSYNEQFF. The DNA for the CDR3 is TGTGCCAGCAGTGCTCGCGGGGAGAGCTCCTACAATGAGCAGTTCTTC.

This chain joins TRBV28 and TRBJ1-2; D might be TRBD1 (5 bases). V dropped 2 bases and J dropped 8 bases, with 9 bases sitting between them. The CDR3 is 12 amino acids. Germline CDR1 and CDR2: MDHEN and SYDVKM. CDR3 nucleotide sequence: TGTGCCAGCAGTTTACCTGGGGGGGGCTACACCTTC. This sequence encodes CASSLPGGGYTF.

This clone was found once. The J gene is TRBJ1-1, the V gene TRBV14; D unresolved. The CDR3 spans 13 residues. The germline V and J ends were trimmed by 2 bases and 11 bases, with 15 bases remaining between them. Germline V gene data show CDR1 as SGHDN and CDR2 as FVKESK. CDR3 nucleotides: TGTGCCAGCAGCCAAAGGTTGGAGGGCAGGGCTTTCTTT. It specifies CASSQRLEGRAFF.

This chain connects TRBV7-7 to TRBJ2-5; D may be TRBD1 (6 bases). The length of the CDR3 is 14 residues. Trimming left V 4 bases short and J 3 bases short, with 12 bases between. The V gene's germline CDR1 is SSHAT and CDR2 FNYEAQ (reference sequence). The DNA of the CDR3 is TGTGCCAGCAGCTCGACGACAGGTGAAGAGACCCAGTACTTC. This translates into CASSSTTGEETQYF. Filled out from reference TRBV7-7 and TRBJ2-5, the complete variable domain reads GAGVSQSPRYKVTKRGQDVTLRCDPISSHATLYWYQQALGQGPEFLTYFNYEAQPDKSGLPSDRFSAERPEGSISTLTIQRTEQRDSAMYRCASSSTTGEETQYFGPGTRLLVL.

The sample holds a few counts of this clone. The DNA for the CDR3 is TGCGCCAGCAGCCTTGTACAGGGCCAGCCCCAGCATTTT. Residues: CASSLVQGQPQHF. The rearrangement uses TRBV4-1 and TRBJ1-5; possible D gene TRBD1, 6 bases. The CDR3 runs 13 residues. Trimming pared 4 bases from V and 7 bases from J, leaving 11 bases between. The germline V gene encodes CDR1 MGHRA and CDR2 YSYEKL.

The chain employs TRBV10-2 and TRBJ1-1; D perhaps matches TRBD1 (5 bases). Germline CDR1 and CDR2: WSHSY and SAAADI. V lost 2 bases and J 0 bases, leaving 16 bases between the germline ends. The CDR3 extends over 17 amino acids. CDR3 sequence: CASSEGWGGSLNTEAFF. The CDR3 DNA follows: TGCGCCAGCAGTGAGGGATGGGGGGGATCCTTGAACACTGAAGCTTTCTTT.

On this clone itself: Other DNA sequences from this sample encode an identical CDR3 as well. The chain is built from TRBV7-9 and TRBJ1-2; tentative D call: TRBD1 (6 bases). The length of the CDR3 is 13 residues. Germline CDR1 is SEHNR and CDR2 is FQNEAQ (reference sequence). V was trimmed by 5 bases and J by 2 bases, leaving 9 bases between them. The CDR3 bases are TGTGCCAGCAGCAGTACAGGGAACTATGGCTACACCTTC. It yields the protein CASSSTGNYGYTF. Complete variable domain (other parts from reference TRBV7-9 and TRBJ1-2): DTGVSQNPRHKITKRGQNVTFRCDPISEHNRLYWYRQTLGQGPEFLTYFQNEAQLEKSRLLSDRFSAERPKGSFSTLEIQRTEQGDSAMYLCASSSTGNYGYTFGSGTRLTVV.

The V and J genes are TRBV5-1 and TRBJ1-2, with D hard to call. The CDR3 totals 13 residues. The V gene's germline CDR1 is SGHRS and CDR2 YFSETQ. Between the trimmed V and J ends, which lost 1 base and 5 bases, there was a span of 9 bases. In DNA form, the CDR3 reads TGCGCCAGCAGCTTGCGGGGAGAGTATGGCTACACCTTC. This translates into CASSLRGEYGYTF.

The sample holds one count of this clone. The chain couples TRBV18 to TRBJ2-1; no clear D. Trimming stripped 5 bases from V and 5 bases from J, with 4 bases between. The CDR3 has 11 amino acids. Germline V gene sequence: CDR1 KGHSH, CDR2 LQKENI. CDR3 DNA: TGTGCCAGCTCATCTAACAATGAGCAGTTCTTC. This sequence encodes CASSSNNEQFF.

The chain employs TRBV28 and TRBJ1-2, with D tentatively TRBD1 (5 bases). V lost 6 bases and J lost 4, with 18 bases in between. From germline, CDR1 is MDHEN and CDR2 SYDVKM. The CDR3 has 15 residues. CDR3 nucleotides: TGTGCCAGCAGCTTCGGGGGGACTTCCGGCTATGGCTACACCTTC. Translated: CASSFGGTSGYGYTF.

The chain links TRBV5-1 to TRBJ1-1; perhaps TRBD1 as D (5 bases). The CDR3 totals 13 residues. Trimming left V 8 bases short and J 4 bases short, with 15 bases between. CDR1 and CDR2 (germline): SGHRS, YFSETQ. CDR3 sequence: CASNPAGGTEAFF. DNA of the CDR3: TGCGCCAGTAACCCCGCGGGGGGCACTGAAGCTTTCTTT. Complete variable domain (other parts from reference TRBV5-1 and TRBJ1-1): KAGVTQTPRYLIKTRGQQVTLSCSPISGHRSVSWYQQTPGQGLQFLFEYFSETQRNKGNFPGRFSGRQFSNSRSEMNVSTLELGDSALYLCASNPAGGTEAFFGQGTRLTVV.

V and J are TRBV10-2 and TRBJ2-1; TRBD2 matches 11 bases. Losses at the gene ends were 7 bases for V and 5 bases for J; bases not matched to a gene: 7. In germline, CDR1 is WSHSY, CDR2 SAAADI. This CDR3 has 15 residues. The CDR3 region is CASTRLAGRNNEQFF. The CDR3 DNA is TGCGCCAGCACCAGACTAGCGGGACGTAACAATGAGCAGTTCTTC.

The V call is TRBV19, the J call TRBJ1-1; D may be TRBD1 (5 bases). Trimming took 10 bases from V and 4 from J, leaving 16 bases between them. The CDR3 is 13 amino acids. Germline CDR1 LNHDA, CDR2 SQIVND (reference sequence). The DNA of the CDR3 is TGTGCCACCCGCAAGACAGAGAGCACTGAAGCTTTCTTT. This gives the protein CATRKTESTEAFF.

The chain is built from TRBV24-1 and TRBJ2-1; TRBD2 matches at 13 bases. The CDR3 runs 15 residues. Germline CDR1 KGHDR, CDR2 SFDVKD. The V and J ends lost 6 bases and 7 bases, in that order; junction bases with no gene match: 5. The CDR3 loop is CATSRGTSGKNEQFF. In DNA, the CDR3 is TGTGCCACCAGTCGTGGGACTAGCGGGAAGAATGAGCAGTTCTTC.

V is TRBV7-2 and J is TRBJ1-5, with TRBD1 matching 12 bases. Germline V gene data show CDR1 as SGHTA and CDR2 as FQGNSA. This CDR3 has 18 amino acids. V shed 5 bases and J 1 base; nucleotides not matched to a gene: 9. For the CDR3, the DNA is TGTGCCAGCAGCGGGACAGGGGGCTTGTCGTCGAGCAATCAGCCCCAGCATTTT. Encoded protein: CASSGTGGLSSSNQPQHF. Complete variable domain (other parts from reference TRBV7-2 and TRBJ1-5): GAGVSQSPSNKVTEKGKDVELRCDPISGHTALYWYRQSLGQGLEFLIYFQGNSAPDKSGLPSDRFSAERTGGSVSTLTIQRTQQEDSAVYLCASSGTGGLSSSNQPQHFGDGTRLSIL.